This TCR beta chain is drawn from a study of cytomegalovirus exposure and HLA in healthy donors. This CDR3 comprises 14 residues. Germline V gene lookup returns CDR1 SQVTM and CDR2 ANQGSEA. Losses at the gene ends were 4 bases for V and 1 base for J; bases not matched to a gene: 6. Clones were read by immunoSEQ multiplex PCR, and TCRdb kept only the in-frame ones, dropping some. Here the sample spans 200,000 to 250,000 clones, 80% to 85% being singletons. The sequencing sample was made of PBMCs. The clonotype comes from a woman aged 30 to 39 in good health and CMV-seropositive. The rearrangement joins TRBV29-1 to TRBJ1-1; 7 bases are shared with TRBD1. CDR3 amino acids: CSVARDRTNTEAFF. The CDR3 bases are TGCAGCGTTGCTCGGGACAGAACGAACACTGAAGCTTTCTTT. Looking up the rest from reference TRBV29-1 and TRBJ1-1 gives the full variable domain: SAVISQKPSRDICQRGTSLTIQCQVDSQVTMMFWYRQQPGQSLTLIATANQGSEATYESGFVIDKFPISRPNLTFSTLTVSNMSPEDSSIYLCSVARDRTNTEAFFGQGTRLTVV.